This entry lists 6 T cell receptor beta chains sequenced from one sample in a study of CXCR3-negative and CXCR3-positive naive CD8 T cells. The TRB cDNA libraries were prepared by 5' RACE with UMI labels. TCRdb re-called the 5' RACE reads and gives one entry per CDR3 protein, without DNA. This sample contains some 39,000 distinct CDR3 sequences. The sample comprised naive CXCR3- CD8+ T cells from blood. Subset specified: CD45RO-CCR7+CD27+CD95- naive CD8+ T cells lacking CXCR3 (TNR3-). The receptors originated from a human donor in good health. Some clones in this sample may be carry-over from other donors' samples.

The chain joins TRBV6-5 to TRBJ2-2. The CDR3 spans 16 residues. Germline V gives CDR1 MNHEY, CDR2 SVGAGI. CDR3 sequence: CASRVSPVSNTGELFF.

V and J are TRBV5-1 and TRBJ2-5; TCRdb lists TRBD2, though no DNA is available to test this call. The CDR3 has 16 amino acids. Germline values: CDR1 SGHRS, CDR2 YFSETQ. This chain's CDR3 is CASSLDPSGGEETQYF.

The chain uses TRBV23-1 and TRBJ2-1; TCRdb's D gene call, TRBD2, goes unchecked for lack of DNA. TRBV23-1 is designated an ORF whose function remains uncertain. This CDR3 spans 13 amino acids. CDR3 sequence: CASSQGLAAEQFF.

The chain joins TRBV5-1 to TRBJ2-7; absent DNA, TCRdb's TRBD1 call cannot be checked. The CDR3 is 11 residues long. Looked up from germline, CDR1 is SGHRS and CDR2 is YFSETQ. CDR3: CATSGGYEQYF.

The rearrangement joins TRBV7-9 to TRBJ2-7; checking the TCRdb D call of TRBD2 is not possible without DNA. This CDR3 comprises 15 residues. Germline V gene lookup returns CDR1 SEHNR and CDR2 FQNEAQ (reference sequence). This chain's CDR3 is CASSLEAGQIYEQYF.

The V gene is TRBV5-1, the J gene TRBJ1-1. There are 16 residues in the CDR3. Germline loops: CDR1 SGHRS, CDR2 YFSETQ. This chain's CDR3 is CASRLDPPSRYTEAFF. Variable domain in full (rest from reference TRBV5-1 and TRBJ1-1): KAGVTQTPRYLIKTRGQQVTLSCSPISGHRSVSWYQQTPGQGLQFLFEYFSETQRNKGNFPGRFSGRQFSNSRSEMNVSTLELGDSALYLCASRLDPPSRYTEAFFGQGTRLTVV.